Listed below are T cell receptor beta chains from one sample, sequenced in a study of blood T cell repertoires in COVID-19. Here immunoSEQ multiplex PCR was the method, and the copy in TCRdb shows in-frame clones only, minus some. Among 90,000 or so clones, about 71% were seen once, and the ten largest hold 20% to 25%. The sequenced sample was peripheral blood. These receptors were obtained from a woman between 55 and 75 years old in a cohort sampled during active or convalescent COVID-19. Each CDR3 is given with its conserved first and last residue. Fields, in order: V gene, J gene, clone size, D gene, CDR3 DNA, CDR3 protein. The D gene is left open where the match is weak. The size field is filled for only some rows; it gives once, few, many or a size class.

TRBV7-9	TRBJ2-7	once	TRBD2	TGTGCCAGCAGCCATAGCGGGGGAGGCTACGAGCAGTACTTC	CASSHSGGGYEQYF
TRBV6-2/TRBV6-3	TRBJ1-5	.	.	TGTGCCAGCAGTTACGGGGGGGTTCGTAGCAATCAGCCCCAGCATTTT	CASSYGGVRSNQPQHF
TRBV9	TRBJ1-2	.	TRBD1	TGTGCCAGCAGCTCACGGGACAGGATGAACTATGGCTACACCTTC	CASSSRDRMNYGYTF
TRBV5-6	TRBJ1-3	.	.	TGTGCCAGCAGCTTGCGGGGGGTTCCATCTGGAAACACCATATATTTT	CASSLRGVPSGNTIYF
TRBV28	TRBJ2-2	few	.	TGTGCCAGCAGCCCGCAGGCAACGAACACCGGGGAGCTGTTTTTT	CASSPQATNTGELFF
TRBV7-2	TRBJ2-1	.	TRBD1	TGTGCCAGCAGGGGACAGGGGTTCAATGAGCAGTTCTTC	CASRGQGFNEQFF
TRBV6-5	TRBJ2-7	.	TRBD2	TGTGCCAGCAGCCAAACCCGGGGGGGCTACGAGCAGTACTTC	CASSQTRGGYEQYF
TRBV5-6	TRBJ1-6	.	.	TGTGCCAGCAGTCCAGCTACAGGGTTGAATTCACCCCTCCACTTT	CASSPATGLNSPLHF
TRBV15	TRBJ1-2	few	.	TGTGCCACCGCCGAGTCGGGCTATGGCTACACCTTC	CATAESGYGYTF
TRBV29-1	TRBJ2-7	.	.	TGCAGCGCGAGGGGTGGGGTAACCTACGAGCAGTACTTC	CSARGGVTYEQYF
TRBV7-2	TRBJ2-5	.	TRBD1	TGTGCCAGCAGCGTAGGACAGGGGTTTACGGGGACCCAGTACTTC	CASSVGQGFTGTQYF
TRBV6-5	TRBJ1-6	.	.	TGTGCCAGCAGCGGGGAGGGATCCTATAATTCACCCCTCCACTTT	CASSGEGSYNSPLHF
TRBV10-3	TRBJ2-1	.	TRBD1	TGTGCCATCAGCGGACAGGGGGGAACCTACAATGAGCAGTTCTTC	CAISGQGGTYNEQFF
TRBV2	TRBJ2-3	.	TRBD2	TGTGCCAGCGGAAACGGGGCTAGCGGGGGGGTCGATACGCAGTATTTT	CASGNGASGGVDTQYF
TRBV20-1	TRBJ2-7	.	TRBD2	TGCAGTGCTCGTGGCGGGGGGGCAGGGGAGCAGTACTTC	CSARGGGAGEQYF
TRBV30	TRBJ1-4	.	.	TGTGCCTGGAGTGTACCCACGGGTATCCGGAGGATATTTTATGAAAAACTGTTTTTT	CAWSVPTGIRRIFYEKLFF
TRBV19	TRBJ2-5	.	TRBD2	TGTGCCAGTACCGGAGTTAGCGGGGGGCCGGGAGAGACCCAGTACTTC	CASTGVSGGPGETQYF
TRBV9	TRBJ2-1	.	.	TGTGCCAGCAGCCTAAATTCGCGGGTAGGCGAGCAGTTCTTC	CASSLNSRVGEQFF